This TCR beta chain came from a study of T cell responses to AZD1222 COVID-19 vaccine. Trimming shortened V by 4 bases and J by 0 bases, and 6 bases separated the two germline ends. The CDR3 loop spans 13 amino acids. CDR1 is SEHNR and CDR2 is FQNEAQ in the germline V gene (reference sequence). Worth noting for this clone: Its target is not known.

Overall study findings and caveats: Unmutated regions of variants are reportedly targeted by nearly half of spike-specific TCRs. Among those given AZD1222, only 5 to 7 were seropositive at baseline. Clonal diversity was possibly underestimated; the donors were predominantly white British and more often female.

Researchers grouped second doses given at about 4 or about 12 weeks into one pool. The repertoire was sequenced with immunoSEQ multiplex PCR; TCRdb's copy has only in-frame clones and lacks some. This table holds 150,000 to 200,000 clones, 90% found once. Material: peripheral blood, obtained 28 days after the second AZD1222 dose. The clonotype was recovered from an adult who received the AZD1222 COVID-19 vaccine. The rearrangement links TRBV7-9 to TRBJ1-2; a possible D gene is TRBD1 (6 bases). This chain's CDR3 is CASSSGANYGYTF. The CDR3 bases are TGTGCCAGCAGCTCAGGGGCTAACTATGGCTACACCTTC.